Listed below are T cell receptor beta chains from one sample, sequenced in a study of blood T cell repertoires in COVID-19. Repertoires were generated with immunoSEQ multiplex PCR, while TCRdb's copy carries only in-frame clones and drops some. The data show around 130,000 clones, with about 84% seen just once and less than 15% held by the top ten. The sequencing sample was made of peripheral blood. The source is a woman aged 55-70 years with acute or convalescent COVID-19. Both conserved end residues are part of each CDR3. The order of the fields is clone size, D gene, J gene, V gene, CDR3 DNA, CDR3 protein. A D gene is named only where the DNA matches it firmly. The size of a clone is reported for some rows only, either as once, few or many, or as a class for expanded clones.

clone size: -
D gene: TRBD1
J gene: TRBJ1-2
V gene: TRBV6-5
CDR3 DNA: TGTGCCAGCAGCGTACAGGGGGCAGCCGGAGGGGGCTACACCTTC
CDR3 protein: CASSVQGAAGGGYTF

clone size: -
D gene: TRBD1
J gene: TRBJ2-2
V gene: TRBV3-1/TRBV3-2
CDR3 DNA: TGTGCCAGCGGACAGGGGTTCGGGGAGCTGTTTTTT
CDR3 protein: CASGQGFGELFF

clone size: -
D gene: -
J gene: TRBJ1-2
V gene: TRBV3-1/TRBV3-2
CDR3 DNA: TGTGCCAGCAGCCCCCCGTTGCTGGAGGTGGGTCGGGGCTACACCTTC
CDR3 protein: CASSPPLLEVGRGYTF

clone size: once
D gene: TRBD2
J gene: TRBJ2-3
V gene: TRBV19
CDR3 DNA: TGTGCCAGTAGTATAGATTTGGTAGCGGGGGTTGGGGTCAGTGATACGCAGTATTTT
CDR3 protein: CASSIDLVAGVGVSDTQYF

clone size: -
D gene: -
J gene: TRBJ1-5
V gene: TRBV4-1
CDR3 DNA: TGCGCCAGCAGCCAAGAGGCGGGAAATCAGCCCCAGCATTTT
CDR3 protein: CASSQEAGNQPQHF

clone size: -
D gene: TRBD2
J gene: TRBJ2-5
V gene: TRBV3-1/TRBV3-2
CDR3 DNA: TGTGCCAGCAGCCTCGCGGGGGGCCAAGAGACCCAGTACTTC
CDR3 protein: CASSLAGGQETQYF

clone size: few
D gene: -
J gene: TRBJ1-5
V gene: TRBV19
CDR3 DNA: TGTGCCAGTGGGAAGGGGAATGGGCCCCAGCATTTT
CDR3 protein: CASGKGNGPQHF

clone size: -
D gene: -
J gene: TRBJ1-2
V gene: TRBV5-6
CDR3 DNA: TGTGCCAGCAGCTTTCAGGATAACTATGGCTACACCTTC
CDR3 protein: CASSFQDNYGYTF

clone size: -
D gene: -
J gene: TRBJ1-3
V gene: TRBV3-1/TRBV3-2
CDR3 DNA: TGTGCCAGCAAACGTCAGTCTGGAAACACCATATATTTT
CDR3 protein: CASKRQSGNTIYF

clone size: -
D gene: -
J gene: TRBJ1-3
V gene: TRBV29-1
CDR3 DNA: TGCAGCGTTATTCCGAGCTCTGGAAACACCATATATTTT
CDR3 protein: CSVIPSSGNTIYF

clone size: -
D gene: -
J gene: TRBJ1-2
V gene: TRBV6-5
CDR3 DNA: TGTGCCAGCACTCGGACGGGAGGGTATGGCTACACCTTC
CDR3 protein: CASTRTGGYGYTF

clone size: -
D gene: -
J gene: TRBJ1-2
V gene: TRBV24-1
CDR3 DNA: TGTGCCACCAGTGACTACGACACTGGCTATGGCTACACCTTC
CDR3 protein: CATSDYDTGYGYTF

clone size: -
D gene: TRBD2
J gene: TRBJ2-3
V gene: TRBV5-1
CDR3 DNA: TGCGCCAGCAGTCGGGGGGGCGGCACAGATACGCAGTATTTT
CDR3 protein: CASSRGGGTDTQYF

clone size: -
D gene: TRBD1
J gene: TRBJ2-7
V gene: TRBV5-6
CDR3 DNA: TGTGCCAGCAGGTTGGGCCGACAGGGGTATTACGAGCAGTACTTC
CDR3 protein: CASRLGRQGYYEQYF

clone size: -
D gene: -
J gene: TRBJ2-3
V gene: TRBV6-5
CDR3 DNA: TGTGCCAGCAGTTACGGCGGGGGCCTAGGAGATACGCAGTATTTT
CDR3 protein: CASSYGGGLGDTQYF

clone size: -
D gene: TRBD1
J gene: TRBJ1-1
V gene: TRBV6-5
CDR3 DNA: TGTGCCAGTAGACAGGGAGAGAACACTGAAGCTTTCTTT
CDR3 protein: CASRQGENTEAFF

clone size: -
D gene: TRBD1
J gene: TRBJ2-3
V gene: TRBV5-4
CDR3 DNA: TGTGCCAGCAGCCCCACCCCAGGGGGCCGGGGCACAGATACGCAGTATTTT
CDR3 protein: CASSPTPGGRGTDTQYF

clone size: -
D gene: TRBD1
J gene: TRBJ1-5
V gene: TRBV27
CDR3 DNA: TGTGCCAGCAGGACAGGGAGGCAGCCCCAGCATTTT
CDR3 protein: CASRTGRQPQHF

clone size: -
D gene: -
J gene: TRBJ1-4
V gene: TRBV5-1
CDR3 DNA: TGCGCCAGCAGGTTTTCCCGGAGCGGAACTAATGAAAAACTGTTTTTT
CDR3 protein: CASRFSRSGTNEKLFF

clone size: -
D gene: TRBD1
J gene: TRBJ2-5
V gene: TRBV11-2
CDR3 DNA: TGTGCCAGCAGCTTAGACAGGGGGCTGGGGGAGACCCAGTACTTC
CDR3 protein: CASSLDRGLGETQYF

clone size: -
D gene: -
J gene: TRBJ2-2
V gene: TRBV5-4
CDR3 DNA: TGTGCCAGCAGCTCTTCGATCCAGGGGGAGCTGTTTTTT
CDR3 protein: CASSSSIQGELFF

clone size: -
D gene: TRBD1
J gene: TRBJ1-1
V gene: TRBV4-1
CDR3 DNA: TGCGCCAGCAGCCAAGTTGGGGCGACAGGGGGCGAAGCTTTCTTT
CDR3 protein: CASSQVGATGGEAFF

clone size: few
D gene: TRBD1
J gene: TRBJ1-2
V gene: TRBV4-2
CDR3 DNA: TGTGCCAGCAGCCTTGGGACAGGCTCCGGTGGCTACACCTTC
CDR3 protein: CASSLGTGSGGYTF

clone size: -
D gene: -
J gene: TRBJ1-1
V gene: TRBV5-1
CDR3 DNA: TGCGCCAGCAGCTTCGTCGGGGGAAACACTGAAGCTTTCTTT
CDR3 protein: CASSFVGGNTEAFF

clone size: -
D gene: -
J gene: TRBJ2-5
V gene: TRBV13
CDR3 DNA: TGTGCCAGCAGCCTGGGTGAGGATCGAGAGACCCAGTACTTC
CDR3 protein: CASSLGEDRETQYF

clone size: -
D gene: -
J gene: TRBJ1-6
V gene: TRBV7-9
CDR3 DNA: TGTGCCAGCAGCCCCATACTTGGCGGTAGACCCTATAATTCACCCCTCCACTTT
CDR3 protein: CASSPILGGRPYNSPLHF

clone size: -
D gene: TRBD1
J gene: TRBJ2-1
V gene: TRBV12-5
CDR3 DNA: TGTGCTAGTGGTTCCGGGACAGGGTTATACAATGAGCAGTTCTTC
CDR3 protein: CASGSGTGLYNEQFF

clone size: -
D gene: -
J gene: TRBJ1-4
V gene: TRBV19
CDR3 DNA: TGTGCCAGTCGAATAACGGGGTCGGGTGAAAAACTGTTTTTT
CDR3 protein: CASRITGSGEKLFF

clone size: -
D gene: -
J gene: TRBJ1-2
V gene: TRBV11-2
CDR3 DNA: TGTGCCAGCAGCTTAGCCTGGACGGGCGCGGGCTATGGCTACACCTTC
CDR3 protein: CASSLAWTGAGYGYTF

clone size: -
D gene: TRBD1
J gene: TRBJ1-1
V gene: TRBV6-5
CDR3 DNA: TGTGCCACGCAGGGGGCGGGATACACTGAAGCTTTCTTT
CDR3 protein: CATQGAGYTEAFF

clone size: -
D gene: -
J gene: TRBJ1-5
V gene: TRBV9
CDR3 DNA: TGTGCCAGCAGCAAGCAGCCAGACACCAATCAGCCCCAGCATTTT
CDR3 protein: CASSKQPDTNQPQHF

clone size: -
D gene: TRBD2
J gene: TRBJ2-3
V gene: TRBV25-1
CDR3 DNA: TGTGCCAGCAGTGAAAGCGGGGGCACCACAGATACGCAGTATTTT
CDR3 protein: CASSESGGTTDTQYF